This T cell receptor beta chain was captured by sequencing in a study of blood T cell repertoires in COVID-19. Across the study: The United States, Italy and Spain provided the acute and convalescent COVID-19 samples. T cells, B-cell-depleted T cells, or PBMCs supplied cDNA or gDNA.

In terms of age and location, participants ranged from about 18 to 95 years and lived in about two dozen US areas. Germline assignment: CDR1 DFQATT and CDR2 SNEGSKA (reference sequence). The CDR3 covers 14 residues. V lost 3 bases, J lost 4 bases, and 15 bases lay in between. TCRdb's table, derived via immunoSEQ multiplex PCR, lists solely in-frame clones and lacks some. The sample consists of about 160,000 clones, more than 65% of them appearing once. The sample taken for sequencing was PBMCs or T cells enriched from blood (not recorded which). The chain combines TRBV20-1 with TRBJ1-2; D call uncertain. This receptor was taken from a man in his sixties who had recovered from COVID-19. The CDR3 DNA reads TGCAGTGCTAGTTTTGGGCAGAGAGCCTATGGCTACACCTTC. Protein product: CSASFGQRAYGYTF.